This is a list of T cell receptor beta chains from one sample in a study of cytomegalovirus exposure and HLA in healthy donors. Using immunoSEQ multiplex PCR, the repertoire was profiled, and TCRdb retains in-frame clones only, with some absent. The sample has a few hundred thousand clones, around 88% seen once; the top ten hold about 1%. Material for sequencing was PBMCs. Receptor source: a woman aged 18-29 years in good health and CMV-seronegative. Both conserved end residues are part of each CDR3. Fields, in order: CDR3 DNA, CDR3 protein, clone size, J gene, V gene, D gene. D genes are given only for firm matches. Not every row has a clone size; where given, it reads once, few, many or a size class.

DNA: TGTGCCAGCAGCTCAGGGGTAAATGAGCAGTTCTTC
CDR3: CASSSGVNEQFF
size: .
J: TRBJ2-1
V: TRBV7-6
D: .

DNA: TGTGCCAGCAGCCCAGCCGAGGGGGCGAGGGGTGAAGCTTTCTTT
CDR3: CASSPAEGARGEAFF
size: .
J: TRBJ1-1
V: TRBV11-3
D: TRBD1

DNA: TGCGCCAGCAGCCAAGACCCTACTCGACAGGGAGTGCGGAGAGCTTTCTTT
CDR3: CASSQDPTRQGVRRAFF
size: .
J: TRBJ1-1
V: TRBV4-3
D: TRBD1

DNA: TGTGCCAGCAGCCCGAGCGACCGGGAACTGAACACCGGGGAGCTGTTTTTT
CDR3: CASSPSDRELNTGELFF
size: .
J: TRBJ2-2
V: TRBV11-2
D: .

DNA: TGTGCCAGTAGTGTCGGGTCTCGGACAGACCAAGAGACCCAGTACTTC
CDR3: CASSVGSRTDQETQYF
size: .
J: TRBJ2-5
V: TRBV19
D: .

DNA: TGTGCCAGTAGTATTGATACCCGGGGGAGACTCTATGGCTACACCTTC
CDR3: CASSIDTRGRLYGYTF
size: .
J: TRBJ1-2
V: TRBV19
D: .

DNA: TGTGCCAGCAACTTAGGGGAAATGGGATCACCCCTCCACTTT
CDR3: CASNLGEMGSPLHF
size: .
J: TRBJ1-6
V: TRBV21-1
D: .

DNA: TGTGCCACCAGCAGAGATCCCTGGACTAGCGGGGGGATCGAGCAGTACTTC
CDR3: CATSRDPWTSGGIEQYF
size: .
J: TRBJ2-7
V: TRBV15
D: TRBD2

DNA: TGTGCCAGCAGCTTATATAGGACTAGCGCGAACACCGGGGAGCTGTTTTTT
CDR3: CASSLYRTSANTGELFF
size: .
J: TRBJ2-2
V: TRBV7-2
D: TRBD2

DNA: TGTGCCATCGTGAGTCCTAGCGGGATACGGCGAGATGAGCAGTTCTTC
CDR3: CAIVSPSGIRRDEQFF
size: .
J: TRBJ2-1
V: TRBV10-3
D: TRBD2

DNA: TGTGCCAGCGCCAAGGGGGTACTAGAATTTGATACGCAGTATTTT
CDR3: CASAKGVLEFDTQYF
size: .
J: TRBJ2-3
V: TRBV14
D: .

DNA: TGTGCCAGCAGCCAAGATTTAAGCGGGAGGGCCATTGAGCAGTTCTTC
CDR3: CASSQDLSGRAIEQFF
size: .
J: TRBJ2-1
V: TRBV4-2
D: TRBD2

DNA: TGTGCCAGTAGTACCCCCCCGAGGGCGCAAGGAAACACCATATATTTT
CDR3: CASSTPPRAQGNTIYF
size: .
J: TRBJ1-3
V: TRBV19
D: .

DNA: TGTGCCAGCAGTGAAGCCGCCGACAGTCGCCGCGTCCTGACTTTC
CDR3: CASSEAADSRRVLTF
size: .
J: TRBJ2-6
V: TRBV2
D: .

DNA: TGCGCCAGCAGCCCGGGACTCCCGAACACCGGGGAGCTGTTTTTT
CDR3: CASSPGLPNTGELFF
size: .
J: TRBJ2-2
V: TRBV5-1
D: .

DNA: TGCGCCAGCAGCTTGAGTAAATCTAGCGGGGGCCCTACTAACACAGATACGCAGTATTTT
CDR3: CASSLSKSSGGPTNTDTQYF
size: .
J: TRBJ2-3
V: TRBV5-1
D: TRBD2

DNA: TGTGCCAGCGCAGGCTTTGGCAGCCGAAGTCAGCCCCAGCATTTT
CDR3: CASAGFGSRSQPQHF
size: .
J: TRBJ1-5
V: TRBV7-8
D: .

DNA: TGTGCCAGCAGCATGTGGACTAGCGGCACAGATACGCAGTATTTT
CDR3: CASSMWTSGTDTQYF
size: .
J: TRBJ2-3
V: TRBV7-6
D: TRBD2

DNA: TGCGCCAGCAGCCAAGATTCAGAGGGGGCCGGCACTGAAGCTTTCTTT
CDR3: CASSQDSEGAGTEAFF
size: .
J: TRBJ1-1
V: TRBV4-3
D: TRBD1

DNA: TGTGCCAGCTCTACAGAATTCAATTCACCCCTCCACTTT
CDR3: CASSTEFNSPLHF
size: .
J: TRBJ1-6
V: TRBV18
D: .

DNA: TGTGCCAGCAGCTTGTCCGGGAGCTATGGCTACACCTTC
CDR3: CASSLSGSYGYTF
size: .
J: TRBJ1-2
V: TRBV5-4
D: .

DNA: TGTGCCAGCAGCTTAGGCGACAGGCTGTCGGAAAAACTGTTTTTT
CDR3: CASSLGDRLSEKLFF
size: .
J: TRBJ1-4
V: TRBV7-9
D: .

DNA: TGTGCCAGCTCACCACGGACTAGCGGGGCACTCTCCTACAATGAGCAGTTCTTC
CDR3: CASSPRTSGALSYNEQFF
size: few
J: TRBJ2-1
V: TRBV18
D: TRBD2

DNA: TGTGCCAGCTCACCGGGACTATACACAGATACGCAGTATTTT
CDR3: CASSPGLYTDTQYF
size: .
J: TRBJ2-3
V: TRBV18
D: TRBD2

DNA: TGTGCCAGCAGCTTGGATGGGGGCGCGTGGCTAGCGGGAGGTAACGAGCAGTACTTC
CDR3: CASSLDGGAWLAGGNEQYF
size: .
J: TRBJ2-7
V: TRBV5-4
D: TRBD2

DNA: TGTGCCATTTCGAATCCAGGGGGAGGATCGAATCAGCCCCAGCATTTT
CDR3: CAISNPGGGSNQPQHF
size: .
J: TRBJ1-5
V: TRBV10-3
D: TRBD1

DNA: TGTGCCAGCAGTACAGGGGCGGACTATGGCTACACCTTC
CDR3: CASSTGADYGYTF
size: .
J: TRBJ1-2
V: TRBV6-1
D: TRBD1

DNA: TGTGCCAGCAGCTTGGAGGCGGCAAATTATAATTCACCCCTCCACTTT
CDR3: CASSLEAANYNSPLHF
size: .
J: TRBJ1-6
V: TRBV5-5
D: .

DNA: TGTGCCAGCTCTGTAGGCCAGGGATCCTACGAGCAGTACTTC
CDR3: CASSVGQGSYEQYF
size: .
J: TRBJ2-7
V: TRBV6-5
D: .

DNA: TGTGCCAGCAGCCCCCGGGACTCACTCTACGAGCAGTACTTC
CDR3: CASSPRDSLYEQYF
size: .
J: TRBJ2-7
V: TRBV9
D: .

DNA: TGTGCCAGCTCAAAGGACAGGGCTTATGGCTACACCTTC
CDR3: CASSKDRAYGYTF
size: .
J: TRBJ1-2
V: TRBV2
D: TRBD1

DNA: TGTGCCAGCAGCCAAGACAGAGGAATTGCAACTAATGAAAAACTGTTTTTT
CDR3: CASSQDRGIATNEKLFF
size: few
J: TRBJ1-4
V: TRBV28
D: .

DNA: TGTGCCATCAGTCGGATGACAGGAACCCCCACCGGGGAGCTGTTTTTT
CDR3: CAISRMTGTPTGELFF
size: .
J: TRBJ2-2
V: TRBV10-3
D: .

DNA: TGTGCCAGCAGTTATAAGAACACTGAAGCTTTCTTT
CDR3: CASSYKNTEAFF
size: .
J: TRBJ1-1
V: TRBV6-6
D: .

DNA: TGTGCCAGCTCACCAAACGACAGGGGGAAAGGAAACACCATATATTTT
CDR3: CASSPNDRGKGNTIYF
size: .
J: TRBJ1-3
V: TRBV18
D: TRBD1

DNA: TGCGCCAGCAGCCTTCTAGAGGGAACCTATGGCTACACCTTC
CDR3: CASSLLEGTYGYTF
size: .
J: TRBJ1-2
V: TRBV4-3
D: .

DNA: TGTGCCAGCAGGGACGGGGCTGGAAACACCATATATTTT
CDR3: CASRDGAGNTIYF
size: .
J: TRBJ1-3
V: TRBV9
D: .

DNA: TGTGCCTGGAGTCCGCTGGACAGTTTATATAGCAATCAGCCCCAGCATTTT
CDR3: CAWSPLDSLYSNQPQHF
size: .
J: TRBJ1-5
V: TRBV30
D: .

DNA: TGTGCCAGCAGCGTACGAGCGGCCCCGGGCACAGATACGCAGTATTTT
CDR3: CASSVRAAPGTDTQYF
size: few
J: TRBJ2-3
V: TRBV9
D: .

DNA: TGCAGCGTTGACGAGGCCAGGGGGAAAGCTGTCTACACCTTC
CDR3: CSVDEARGKAVYTF
size: .
J: TRBJ1-2
V: TRBV29-1
D: TRBD1